A selection of T cell receptor beta chains follows, all from one sample in a study of blood T cells in healthy people across ages. Each CDR3 protein is one row after TCRdb ran MiXCR on the 5' RACE reads. The sample yields fewer than 2 million distinct CDR3 sequences, about two fifths seen once. Input material: blood. Receptors originate from a human donor in good health. Both conserved end residues are part of each CDR3. The D gene is left open where the match is weak. A row's size may be missing; if present it is once, few, many or a size class.

abundance | d_gene | j_gene | v_gene | CDR3aa | CDR3nt
few | - | TRBJ1-2 | TRBV11-2 | CASSAEQGHPNYGYTF | TGTGCCAGCAGCGCCGAGCAGGGACATCCTAACTATGGCTACACCTTC
few | - | TRBJ2-3 | TRBV29-1 | CSVDGTDTQYF | TGCAGCGTTGATGGCACAGATACGCAGTATTTT
few | - | TRBJ2-5 | TRBV20-1 | CSARRVLQETQYF | TGCAGTGCTAGACGTGTCCTACAAGAGACCCAGTACTTC
few | - | TRBJ1-5 | TRBV11-2 | CASSSEYGQPQHF | TGTGCCAGCAGCTCAGAGTATGGCCAGCCCCAGCATTTT
- | - | TRBJ2-5 | TRBV24-1 | CATSDHLGDTGTQYF | TGTGCCACCAGTGATCACCTGGGGGACACGGGGACCCAGTACTTC
once | TRBD2 | TRBJ2-7 | TRBV27 | CASSWVSGVYEQYF | TGTGCCAGCAGTTGGGTTAGCGGGGTCTACGAGCAGTACTTC
- | - | TRBJ1-1 | TRBV20-1 | CSARERRGGTEAFF | TGCAGTGCTAGAGAAAGGAGGGGCGGCACTGAAGCTTTCTTT
- | - | TRBJ1-4 | TRBV5-5 | CASSHERGWGEKLFF | TGTGCCAGCAGTCACGAGAGGGGATGGGGCGAAAAACTGTTTTTT
- | - | TRBJ1-2 | TRBV7-2 | CASSLSRGESYGYTF | TGTGCCAGCAGCTTAAGTAGGGGGGAGAGCTATGGCTACACCTTC
few | TRBD1 | TRBJ2-7 | TRBV6-2/TRBV6-3 | CASSWFSTGRRYEQYF | TGTGCCAGCAGTTGGTTCTCGACAGGGCGGCGCTACGAGCAGTACTTC
- | - | TRBJ2-7 | TRBV4-1 | CASSPLAGRDQYF | TGCGCCAGCAGCCCTCTGGCGGGTAGGGATCAGTACTTC
few | TRBD1 | TRBJ1-5 | TRBV7-9 | CASSLGGGTGGRPQHF | TGTGCCAGCAGCTTAGGGGGCGGGACAGGGGGCCGGCCCCAGCATTTT
- | - | TRBJ2-7 | TRBV11-2 | CASSLGAGHHEQYF | TGTGCCAGCAGCTTAGGTGCAGGGCACCACGAGCAGTACTTC
- | - | TRBJ2-5 | TRBV6-2/TRBV6-3 | CASSTQGNQETQYF | TGTGCCAGCAGTACTCAGGGGAACCAAGAGACCCAGTACTTC
- | TRBD2 | TRBJ2-7 | TRBV6-6 | CASSPEGLAGVFGQYF | TGTGCCAGCAGCCCCGAAGGGCTAGCGGGGGTATTCGGGCAGTACTTC
- | - | TRBJ2-3 | TRBV10-3 | CAIRARGGTDTQYF | TGTGCCATCAGGGCCAGGGGGGGCACAGATACGCAGTATTTT
- | - | TRBJ1-2 | TRBV9 | CASSATAAGAANYGYTF | TGTGCCAGCAGCGCTACCGCGGCTGGAGCCGCTAACTATGGCTACACCTTC
- | TRBD2 | TRBJ2-1 | TRBV12-3/TRBV12-4 | CASRLVTGTSGGAYNEQFF | TGTGCCAGCAGGCTTGTAACCGGGACTAGCGGGGGGGCTTACAATGAGCAGTTCTTC
few | - | TRBJ2-3 | TRBV5-1 | CASSFSRARLTDTQYF | TGCGCCAGCAGCTTCAGTCGGGCTAGACTCACAGATACGCAGTATTTT
- | TRBD2 | TRBJ2-5 | TRBV10-3 | CAISEQSGGYQETQYF | TGTGCCATCAGTGAGCAGAGCGGGGGGTACCAAGAGACCCAGTACTTC
- | TRBD2 | TRBJ2-4 | TRBV29-1 | CSVERLAGDEQYF | TGCAGCGTTGAACGACTAGCGGGGGATGAGCAGTACTTC
- | TRBD1 | TRBJ2-1 | TRBV18 | CASSLMDRGRYNEQFF | TGTGCCAGCTCACTTATGGACAGGGGAAGGTACAATGAGCAGTTCTTC
- | TRBD2 | TRBJ2-1 | TRBV6-2/TRBV6-3 | CASWSGGGFIWEQFF | TGTGCCAGCTGGAGTGGCGGGGGTTTCATCTGGGAGCAGTTCTTC
- | - | TRBJ2-1 | TRBV11-3 | CASSLTWGVGNEQFF | TGTGCCAGCAGCCTGACATGGGGGGTTGGGAATGAGCAGTTCTTC
few | TRBD1 | TRBJ1-2 | TRBV7-9 | CASSASTGYYGYTF | TGTGCCAGCAGCGCCTCGACAGGGTACTATGGCTACACCTTC
- | TRBD1 | TRBJ2-7 | TRBV7-2 | CASSLSGQGFYEQYF | TGTGCCAGCAGCTTATCCGGACAGGGATTCTACGAGCAGTACTTC
- | - | TRBJ2-1 | TRBV24-1 | CATSDSGHPYEQFF | TGTGCCACCAGTGATTCGGGACACCCCTACGAGCAGTTCTTC
- | TRBD1 | TRBJ1-2 | TRBV3-1 | CASSGTTGRGYTF | TGTGCCAGCAGCGGAACGACAGGGAGAGGCTACACCTTC
- | TRBD2 | TRBJ2-7 | TRBV27 | CASSKKQSLAVAYEQYF | TGTGCCAGCAGTAAAAAGCAATCACTAGCGGTGGCCTACGAGCAGTACTTC
- | - | TRBJ2-2 | TRBV6-6 | CASSYLASTGELFF | TGTGCCAGCAGTTACCTAGCAAGCACCGGGGAGCTGTTTTTT
few | - | TRBJ2-1 | TRBV7-9 | CASSPISGVEQFF | TGTGCCAGCAGCCCCATCTCCGGGGTCGAGCAGTTCTTC
few | - | TRBJ2-3 | TRBV20-1 | CSATGLHTDTQYF | TGCAGTGCTACAGGACTTCACACAGATACGCAGTATTTT
- | - | TRBJ2-3 | TRBV28 | CASTITGVADTQYF | TGTGCCAGCACCATCACCGGGGTGGCAGATACGCAGTATTTT
- | - | TRBJ2-5 | TRBV12-3/TRBV12-4 | CASSSGARGMETQYF | TGTGCCAGCAGTTCGGGAGCCAGGGGTATGGAGACCCAGTACTTC
few | - | TRBJ1-2 | TRBV7-3 | CASSLNGRSDYGYTF | TGTGCCAGCAGCTTAAATGGGAGATCGGACTATGGCTACACCTTC
- | TRBD1 | TRBJ1-1 | TRBV12-3/TRBV12-4 | CASSRTGVGGTEAFF | TGTGCCAGCAGCCGGACAGGGGTCGGAGGGACTGAAGCTTTCTTT
few | TRBD1 | TRBJ2-7 | TRBV2 | CASSPDRGYGEQYF | TGTGCCAGCAGTCCCGACAGGGGGTATGGGGAGCAGTACTTC
- | - | TRBJ2-4 | TRBV12-3/TRBV12-4 | CASSPRRLIPAKNIQYF | TGTGCCAGCAGTCCACGTAGACTAATCCCGGCCAAAAACATTCAGTACTTC
- | - | TRBJ1-5 | TRBV10-3 | CAIREQGDQPQHF | TGTGCCATCAGGGAACAGGGAGATCAGCCCCAGCATTTT
- | - | TRBJ1-1 | TRBV12-3/TRBV12-4 | CASSPGLLTEAFF | TGTGCCAGCAGTCCGGGACTTTTGACTGAAGCTTTCTTT
few | - | TRBJ1-2 | TRBV12-3/TRBV12-4 | CASSLLPDSHYGYTF | TGTGCCAGCAGTTTACTTCCGGACAGCCACTATGGCTACACCTTC
few | - | TRBJ2-7 | TRBV9 | CASSVGASQASYEQYF | TGTGCCAGCAGCGTAGGAGCTAGCCAGGCTTCCTACGAGCAGTACTTC